A selection of T cell receptor beta chains follows, all from one sample in a study of technical replicates of blood from a few donors. The method was immunoSEQ multiplex PCR; TCRdb's version includes in-frame clones alone and lacks a portion of them. The sample holds 65,000 to 85,000 clones, 85% to 95% seen once. The specimen sequenced was T cells isolated from PBMCs. The receptors were gathered from a human donor in good health. Each CDR3 is given with its conserved first and last residue.

>TRBJ2-3|TRBV4-1
CASSQQFMGLAGGKDTQYF
>TRBJ2-7|TRBV5-1
CASSSGLAGGSEQYF
>TRBJ1-4|TRBV4-2
CASSQDGRSTNEKLFF
>TRBJ2-1|TRBV9
CASSVETGSRNEQFF
>TRBJ2-3|TRBV7-3
CASSRDSFTDTQYF
>TRBJ2-2|TRBV5-4
CASSSGQGGWTGELFF
>TRBJ1-2|TRBV5-6
CASSTPDRLDGYTF
>TRBJ2-2|TRBV28
CASSSGLTNTGELFF
>TRBJ2-1|TRBV19
CASSMGQGAFNEQFF
>TRBJ2-1|TRBV14
CASSALPGQGHNEQFF
>TRBJ2-7|TRBV28
CASSLSGVAYEQYF
>TRBJ1-5|TRBV6-1
CASNNLERDQPQHF
>TRBJ2-6|TRBV2
CASWGGSRTGANVLTF
>TRBJ2-7|TRBV6-5
CASRPGLATYEQYF
>TRBJ2-3|TRBV9
CASSFSGNTDTQYF
>TRBJ2-1|TRBV4-1
CASSQQTLNEQFF
>TRBJ1-3|TRBV30
CAWVPESGVLGNTIYF
>TRBJ2-5|TRBV30
CAWSGGAGDGETQYF
>TRBJ2-1|TRBV15
CATSRDEDEQFF
>TRBJ1-5|TRBV6-5
CASSYSEGDQPQHF
>TRBJ2-7|TRBV6-1
CASSAVRGYEQYF
>TRBJ2-3|TRBV19
CASSIERTGWGYTTDTQYF
>TRBJ2-1|TRBV4-3
CASSQLPPGGENNEQFF
>TRBJ2-1|TRBV5-1
CASSSEGSVWNEQFF
>TRBJ2-7|TRBV2
CASYRGPPSYEQYF
>TRBJ1-4|TRBV27
CASSLWAGSIRTNEKLFF
>TRBJ1-2|TRBV30
CAWSLAVYGYTF
>TRBJ2-1|TRBV4-1
CASSQDAGGRGDEQFF
>TRBJ2-7|TRBV5-1
CASSLSGTRSYEQYF
>TRBJ2-1|TRBV7-9
CASSLAGVWYNEQFF
>TRBJ1-5|TRBV7-2
CASSYRTGGDQPQHF
>TRBJ2-7|TRBV4-3
CASSQENRHEQYF
>TRBJ1-3|TRBV6-1
CASNLLRTSGNTIYF
>TRBJ2-7|TRBV6-5
CASSPGQGTYEQYF
>TRBJ2-2|TRBV11-3
CASSLDSGELLVGGELFF
>TRBJ1-1|TRBV5-1
CASSLGDSFNTEAFF
>TRBJ1-2|TRBV4-1
CASSLLWSPIDGYTF
>TRBJ2-1|TRBV9
CASSETSANEQFF
>TRBJ2-7|TRBV11-3
CASSFDRGYEQYF
>TRBJ1-5|TRBV4-1
CASSQVGLRVGQPQHF
>TRBJ2-3|TRBV27
CASKSGRSTDTQYF
>TRBJ1-2|TRBV19
CASSSRDRDGYTF
>TRBJ1-3|TRBV18
CASSEGTASGNTIYF
>TRBJ2-1|TRBV6-5
CASSYAEDLRNEQFF
>TRBJ2-1|TRBV5-1
CASSLSPAGVSYNEQFF
>TRBJ2-1|TRBV4-3
CASSGRDYNEQFF
>NA|TRBV5-1
CASSLVVAYEQYF
>TRBJ1-4|TRBV9
CASSVESGSGFNEKLFF
>TRBJ2-7|TRBV13
CASGTGTGPYEQYF
>TRBJ2-3|TRBV11-2
CASSLNAGSTDTQYF
>TRBJ2-5|TRBV19
CASSIGTGGETQYF
>TRBJ2-3|TRBV9
CASSVGTNTDTQYF
>TRBJ2-1|TRBV7-3
CASSLMEASEQFF
>TRBJ1-2|TRBV6-1
CASSRGPLRYTF
>TRBJ2-7|TRBV13
CASSFFSYEQYF
>TRBJ2-3|TRBV28
CASSRDFSTDTQYF
>TRBJ2-7|TRBV5-6
CASSSTNEVPYEQYF
>TRBJ2-7|TRBV28
CASSFPGTGNYEQYF
>TRBJ2-5|TRBV19
CASSQGLAEETQYF
>TRBJ2-1|TRBV6-1
CASSAQTSGRGHEQFF